The 20 T cell receptor beta chains given below trace back to one sample, sequenced in a study of graft-versus-host responses after intestinal transplantation. Using immunoSEQ multiplex PCR, the repertoire was profiled, and TCRdb retains in-frame clones only, with some absent. The repertoire holds about 90,000 clones, with approximately 95% as singletons. Their antigens are not known. The sample was unstimulated CD8+ T cells sorted from spleen or lymph node cells, taken before transplant. These receptors were obtained from a human donor who was the organ donor for an intestinal transplant.

A single count supports this clone. The rearrangement links TRBV11-2 to TRBJ1-1, with TRBD1 matching 8 bases. From germline, CDR1 is SGHAT and CDR2 FQNNGV. This CDR3 comprises 18 residues. V dropped 5 bases and J dropped 0; count of bases not matched to a gene: 14. CDR3: CASSPWGTGDALNTEAFF. CDR3 nucleotides: TGTGCCAGCAGCCCCTGGGGGACAGGTGACGCCTTGAACACTGAAGCTTTCTTT.

This rearrangement joins TRBV27 to TRBJ2-7, with a possible D match to TRBD2 (6 bases). Germline V gene data show CDR1 as MNHEY and CDR2 as SMNVEV (reference sequence). The V and J ends lost 5 bases and 6 bases respectively, with 11 bases between them. The CDR3 spans 12 residues. CDR3 sequence (DNA): TGTGCCAGCAGTACGGGACTCGCCGAGCAGTACTTC. It translates to CASSTGLAEQYF.

The chain joins TRBV27 to TRBJ2-2, with D unclear. Trimming stripped 9 bases from V and 1 base from J, with 12 bases between. Germline lookup yields CDR1 MNHEY and CDR2 SMNVEV (reference sequence). CDR3 length: 14 amino acids. CDR3 nucleotide sequence: TGTGCCAGTAGAATAGACTGGAACACCGGGGAGCTGTTTTTT. Its translation: CASRIDWNTGELFF.

V gene TRBV9 combines with J gene TRBJ2-7; D unclear. Germline V gene sequence: CDR1 SGDLS, CDR2 YYNGEE. The CDR3 length is 15 residues. Trimming pared 4 bases from V and 4 bases from J, leaving 18 bases between. CDR3 nucleotides: TGTGCCAGCAGCCTGACACCCTCAAACTTATACGAGCAGTACTTC. The encoded protein is CASSLTPSNLYEQYF.

This rearrangement joins TRBV5-4 to TRBJ2-1; TRBD1 matches 9 bases. Germline CDR1 is SGHNT and CDR2 is YYREEE (reference sequence). There are 14 residues in the CDR3. With V trimmed by 3 bases and J by 8 bases, 6 bases remained unmatched. Here the CDR3 reads CASSYRDRAHEQFF. CDR3 in DNA: TGTGCCAGCAGCTACCGGGACAGGGCCCATGAGCAGTTCTTC.

The genes are TRBV18 and TRBJ1-5; D is unclear. Germline V gene lookup returns CDR1 KGHSH and CDR2 LQKENI. V lost 6 bases and J 2 bases, leaving 17 bases between the germline ends. The length of the CDR3 is 16 residues. Here the CDR3 reads CASSLKWLPGNQPQHF. The CDR3 DNA sequence: TGTGCCAGCTCTCTAAAGTGGTTGCCCGGCAATCAGCCCCAGCATTTT.

This sequence joins TRBV2 and TRBJ2-1, with TRBD2 identical over 11 bases. With 8 bases clipped from V and 4 bases from J, the junction kept 7 bases outside the gene matches. Germline V gives CDR1 SNHLY, CDR2 FYNNEI. The length of the CDR3 is 15 residues. The CDR3 bases are TGTGCCAGCGGGGAGGGGACTAGCGGATACAATGAGCAGTTCTTC. Protein: CASGEGTSGYNEQFF.

This clone was counted a single time. V is TRBV20-1 and J is TRBJ2-1; D perhaps matches TRBD1 (5 bases). CDR1 is DFQATT, CDR2 SNEGSKA, per germline (reference sequence). Trimming cost V 3 bases and J 9 bases, with 9 bases left between them. The CDR3 is 11 amino acids. The CDR3 reads CSARVQGEQFF. CDR3 DNA: TGCAGTGCTAGGGTTCAGGGTGAGCAGTTCTTC.

This sequence joins TRBV14 and TRBJ1-6; D is unresolved. Germline CDR1 SGHDN, CDR2 FVKESK. Trimming removed 2 bases at V and 12 bases at J, with 17 bases between. The length of the CDR3 is 15 residues. The CDR3, as DNA: TGTGCCAGCAGCCAACCCGACAACTCCGACGGACCCCTCCACTTT. Protein sequence: CASSQPDNSDGPLHF.

The J gene is TRBJ2-1, the V gene TRBV11-2, with TRBD2 as a possible D gene (5 bases). V was cut by 5 bases and J by 7 bases, with 12 bases left in between. The CDR3 is made up of 13 amino acids. CDR1 is SGHAT and CDR2 is FQNNGV in the germline V gene. The CDR3, as DNA: TGTGCCAGCAGCACTCCGTGGGAGAATGAGCAGTTCTTC. It encodes CASSTPWENEQFF.

The chain couples TRBV28 to TRBJ2-2; 7 bases fit TRBD1. The germline V gene has CDR1 MDHEN and CDR2 SYDVKM. The CDR3 runs to 15 residues. Trimming took 5 bases from V and 3 from J; bases not matched to a gene: 6. CDR3 amino acids: CASSPGGLDTGELFF. CDR3 bases: TGTGCCAGCAGTCCAGGGGGTCTGGACACCGGGGAGCTGTTTTTT.

J is TRBJ2-5 and V is TRBV29-1, with TRBD1 matching 9 bases. The CDR3 runs 14 residues. The trim removed 4 bases at V and 2 bases at J, leaving 5 bases unmatched. CDR1 and CDR2 from the germline V gene are SQVTM and ANQGSEA. In DNA form, the CDR3 reads TGCAGCGTTGGGGGGACAGGGCTACAAGAGACCCAGTACTTC. Amino acid sequence: CSVGGTGLQETQYF.

This chain uses TRBV30 with TRBJ2-5, with TRBD1 as a possible D gene (6 bases). CDR1 is GTSNPN and CDR2 is SVGIG in the germline V gene (reference sequence). V was cut by 7 bases and J by 4 bases, with 10 bases left in between. CDR3 length: 11 amino acids. The CDR3 DNA follows: TGTGCCTATACAGGGCCAGAGACCCAGTACTTC. Translation: CAYTGPETQYF.

The V gene is TRBV11-3, the J gene TRBJ2-2; 7 bases are shared with TRBD1. Unmatched junction bases numbered 8, after V lost 4 bases and J lost 6 bases. From germline, CDR1 is SGHNT and CDR2 YENEEA. The CDR3 totals 15 residues. DNA of the CDR3: TGTGCCAGCAGCTGGGGGACAGCAGGGGCCGGGGAGCTGTTTTTT. Residues: CASSWGTAGAGELFF.

The CDR3 region has the DNA TGTGCCTGGAGTTGGGGGCCCACTGAAGCTTTCTTT. It encodes CAWSWGPTEAFF. The V and J genes are TRBV30 and TRBJ1-1, with TRBD1 as a possible D gene (6 bases). The ends were cut back, 2 bases at V and 4 bases at J, with 8 bases in the middle. Germline V gene lookup returns CDR1 GTSNPN and CDR2 SVGIG (reference sequence). CDR3 length: 12 amino acids.

The chain carries TRBV25-1 and TRBJ2-5, with 8 bases identical to TRBD2. The assigned J gene may be wrong: the sequence end matches TRBJ2-7 better. Per germline, CDR1 MGHDK and CDR2 SYGVNS. The CDR3 covers 18 residues. In DNA, the CDR3 is TGTGCCAGCAGTGAATTCTGGGCCAGGGAGCGGGAGACTCACGAGCAGTACTTC. Residues: CASSEFWARERETHEQYF.

The CDR3 DNA sequence: TGCGCCAGCAGCTTGCTAGGTTGGGATGAGCAGTTCTTC. Translating it yields CASSLLGWDEQFF. V gene TRBV5-1 combines with J gene TRBJ2-1; D is ambiguous. Per the germline V gene, CDR1 is SGHRS and CDR2 is YFSETQ. Trimming left V 1 base short and J 8 bases short, with 10 bases between. The CDR3 runs to 13 residues.

The chain employs TRBV4-3 and TRBJ2-3, with a possible D match to TRBD2 (6 bases). This CDR3 is 17 amino acids long. Germline CDR1 reads LGHNA; CDR2 reads YSLEER. The V end was cut by 0 bases, the J end by 3 bases, with 16 bases between. The CDR3 DNA follows: TGCGCCAGCAGCCAAGATCGGGTGGAGGGCCAAACAGATACGCAGTATTTT. It is translated as CASSQDRVEGQTDTQYF.

This chain joins TRBV4-1 and TRBJ2-5; TRBD2 agrees at 10 bases. The CDR3 totals 16 residues. Losses at the gene ends were 0 bases for V and 2 bases for J; bases not matched to a gene: 3. Germline V gene lookup returns CDR1 MGHRA and CDR2 YSYEKL. CDR3 amino acids: CASSQEAAGGQETQYF. CDR3 DNA sequence: TGCGCCAGCAGCCAAGAAGCAGCGGGGGGGCAAGAGACCCAGTACTTC.

The chain combines TRBV7-2 with TRBJ2-2; TRBD2 might be the D (6 bases). The CDR3 spans 18 residues. V lost 5 bases to trimming and J lost 0 bases, with 19 bases between them. Germline lookup yields CDR1 SGHTA and CDR2 FQGNSA. The CDR3 DNA follows: TGTGCCAGCAGCCCGTTCGGAGGGACCTACACGAACACCGGGGAGCTGTTTTTT. The encoded protein is CASSPFGGTYTNTGELFF.